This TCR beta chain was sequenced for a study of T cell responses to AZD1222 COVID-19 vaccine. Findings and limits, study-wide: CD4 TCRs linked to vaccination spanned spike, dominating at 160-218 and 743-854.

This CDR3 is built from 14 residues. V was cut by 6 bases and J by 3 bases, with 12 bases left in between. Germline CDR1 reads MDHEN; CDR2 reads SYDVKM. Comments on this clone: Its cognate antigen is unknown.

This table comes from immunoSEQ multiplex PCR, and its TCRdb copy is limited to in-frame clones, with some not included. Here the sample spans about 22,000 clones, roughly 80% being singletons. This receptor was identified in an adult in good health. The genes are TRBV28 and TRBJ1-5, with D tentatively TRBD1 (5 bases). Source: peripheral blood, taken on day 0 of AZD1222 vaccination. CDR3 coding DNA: TGTGCCAGCAGCCAGGGTAGATCCAATCAGCCCCAGCATTTT. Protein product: CASSQGRSNQPQHF.